This T cell receptor beta chain was obtained from a study of blood T cell repertoires in COVID-19. In the study overall: Whether acute or convalescent, the COVID-19 samples came from the United States, Italy and Spain.

CDR1 is MNHNS, CDR2 SASEGT, per germline. The CDR3 runs 16 residues. The V gene lost 4 bases and the J gene lost 0 bases, with 10 bases spanning the gap. The table came from immunoSEQ multiplex PCR; TCRdb's copy has only in-frame clones and leaves some out. The sample has about 230,000 clones, approximately 90% seen once. Input material: peripheral blood. The V gene is TRBV6-1, the J gene TRBJ1-6, with D tentatively TRBD1 (5 bases). This sequence originates from a man aged 50 to 60 with COVID-19, enrolled during active disease. The DNA of the CDR3 is TGTGCCAGCAGTGCCCCGGGGGACTCCTATAATTCACCCCTCCACTTT. Its protein product is CASSAPGDSYNSPLHF.